These 15 T cell receptor beta chains were all obtained from the same sample, sequenced in a study of beta chain features in type 1 diabetes. Whole-study results and caveats: Among all four CD4+ subsets, Type 1 diabetes patients had TCRB CDR3s that were moderately but significantly shorter.

The antigens these receptors bind are not known. As every portion of the isolated RNA was reverse transcribed, the sequencing read expressed TCRB transcripts. The method was immunoSEQ multiplex PCR; TCRdb's version includes in-frame clones alone and lacks a portion of them. The profile shows under 350,000 clones, about 24% of them singletons. The sample consisted of naive CD4+ T cells from blood. The receptors originated from a woman aged 25 to 45 with type 1 diabetes.

The chain recombines TRBV4-1 with TRBJ1-3; D call uncertain. The germline V and J ends were trimmed by 4 bases and 1 base, with 8 bases remaining between them. Per the germline V gene, CDR1 is MGHRA and CDR2 is YSYEKL. The CDR3 covers 14 residues. The CDR3 region is CASSRGQSGNTIYF. The DNA for the CDR3 is TGCGCCAGCAGCCGTGGTCAGTCTGGAAACACCATATATTTT.

The rearrangement uses TRBV9 and TRBJ2-5; no clear D gene. The CDR3 totals 14 residues. Trimming left V 0 bases short and J 1 base short, with 7 bases between. Germline values: CDR1 SGDLS, CDR2 YYNGEE. The CDR3 sequence is CASSVENSQETQYF. CDR3 DNA sequence: TGTGCCAGCAGCGTAGAGAATAGCCAAGAGACCCAGTACTTC.

The chain has TRBV28 and TRBJ2-7; 11 bases align to TRBD2. With V trimmed by 1 base and J by 2 bases, 7 bases remained unmatched. CDR1 MDHEN and CDR2 SYDVKM come from the germline V gene. There are 17 residues in the CDR3. The CDR3 nucleotides are TGTGCCAGCAGTTTATTCGTACCGGGACTAGCGGCCTACGAGCAGTACTTC. Translating gives CASSLFVPGLAAYEQYF.

This chain uses TRBV5-1 with TRBJ2-1, with D possibly being TRBD1 (6 bases). Germline CDR1 SGHRS, CDR2 YFSETQ. CDR3 size: 18 residues. With 4 bases removed from V and 7 bases from J, the gap between germline ends came to 27 bases. CDR3 region: CASSPRLQDRTPGNEQFF. In DNA form, the CDR3 reads TGCGCCAGCAGCCCGCGCCTCCAAGACAGGACCCCGGGGAATGAGCAGTTCTTC.

The CDR3 sequence: CASSGTSGRYEQYF. CDR3 sequence (DNA): TGTGCCAGCAGCGGGACTAGCGGGAGGTACGAGCAGTACTTC. The chain has TRBV11-2 and TRBJ2-7, with 15 bases matching TRBD2. Germline V gene sequence: CDR1 SGHAT, CDR2 FQNNGV. V was pared by 5 bases and J by 4 bases, with 0 bases of the junction left unmatched. This CDR3 has 14 amino acids.

The rearrangement joins TRBV5-6 to TRBJ1-1; TRBD1 is a possible D gene (6 bases). Trimming took 0 bases from V and 2 from J, leaving 11 bases between them. The CDR3 has 15 amino acids. Germline V gene lookup returns CDR1 SGHDT and CDR2 YYEEEE. CDR3 loop: CASSLGAGANTEAFF. The CDR3 nucleotides read TGTGCCAGCAGCTTGGGCGCAGGGGCCAACACTGAAGCTTTCTTT.

This clone appeared a few times. The gene calls are TRBV5-5 and TRBJ2-5; perhaps TRBD2 as D (5 bases). The germline CDR1 and CDR2 sequences are SGHKS and YYEKEE (reference sequence). V was pared by 5 bases and J by 2 bases, with 10 bases between. This CDR3 comprises 13 residues. Here the CDR3 reads CASRRPGQETQYF. The DNA for the CDR3 is TGTGCCAGCAGACGTCCGGGACAAGAGACCCAGTACTTC.

Notes on this clone: One junction end disagrees with the germline gene, perhaps due to a read error. This chain links TRBV29-1 with TRBJ1-2; a weak D match, TRBD1 (5 bases). The CDR3 length is 13 residues. CDR1 and CDR2 (germline): SQVTM, ANQGSEA. The CDR3 protein is CSVEVTVPYGHTF. The CDR3 DNA reads TGCAGCGTTGAAGTGACAGTGCCCTATGGCCACACCTTC.

This clone was seen more than once but under ten times. The chain has TRBV7-9 and TRBJ2-1; 7 nucleotides line up with TRBD2. CDR1 is SEHNR, CDR2 FQNEAQ, per germline (reference sequence). V lost 5 bases, J lost 0 bases, and 4 bases stayed unmatched. The CDR3 loop spans 15 amino acids. CDR3 in amino acids: CASSQAGSSYNEQFF. In DNA form, the CDR3 reads TGTGCCAGCAGCCAAGCGGGAAGCTCCTACAATGAGCAGTTCTTC.

The V call is TRBV7-9, the J call TRBJ2-7; tentatively, D is TRBD2 (6 bases). Germline-derived CDR1 and CDR2 are SEHNR and FQNEAQ (reference sequence). There are 14 residues in the CDR3. V dropped 10 bases and J dropped 3 bases, with 19 bases sitting between them. CDR3 DNA: TGTGCCACCCAATCTTTAGCGGACTACTACGAGCAGTACTTC. It translates to CATQSLADYYEQYF.

On this clone itself: One end of the junction fails to match germline, which may point to a read error. J is TRBJ1-2 and V is TRBV4-2; 9 bases match TRBD1. Germline CDR1 and CDR2: LGHNA and YNFKEQ. CDR3 length: 17 residues. This CDR3 reads CASNQDWGTGHTYGYTF. The CDR3, as DNA: TGTGCCAGCAACCAAGATTGGGGGACAGGGCATACCTATGGCTACACCTTC.

In its sample, this clone was seen a few times. This chain joins TRBV18 and TRBJ2-3; perhaps TRBD2 as D (6 bases). The CDR3 has 12 residues. Per the germline V gene, CDR1 is KGHSH and CDR2 is LQKENI. The V end lost 6 bases, the J end lost 11 bases, and 15 bases lay between the germline ends. CDR3 bases: TGTGCCAGCTCGCGGGACGACCTGGGGCAGTATTTT. Amino acids: CASSRDDLGQYF.

This clone was seen a few times. CDR3 nucleotide sequence: TGTGCCAGCAGTCTAGCGGTTACCTACAATGAGCAGTTCTTC. Amino acids: CASSLAVTYNEQFF. J is TRBJ2-1 and V is TRBV6-1; 7 bases agree with TRBD2. Germline CDR1 is MNHNS and CDR2 is SASEGT. The CDR3 loop spans 14 amino acids. V lost 5 bases, J lost 2 bases, and 3 bases stayed unmatched.

The chain has TRBV5-1 and TRBJ2-2; 10 bases align to TRBD1. Germline V gene lookup returns CDR1 SGHRS and CDR2 YFSETQ. V was pared by 4 bases and J by 1 base, with 1 base of the junction left unmatched. The CDR3 length is 15 residues. CDR3 sequence reads: CASSRDRGNTGELFF. CDR3 DNA sequence: TGCGCCAGCAGCAGGGACAGGGGGAACACCGGGGAGCTGTTTTTT.

The chain carries TRBV7-2 and TRBJ1-1, with D perhaps matching TRBD1 (5 bases). CDR3 length equals 12 residues. Between the trimmed V and J ends, which lost 1 base and 10 bases, there was a span of 10 bases. Germline V gene data show CDR1 as SGHTA and CDR2 as FQGNSA. The CDR3 DNA reads TGTGCCAGCAGCTTAGGACAGCTTGGAGCTTTCTTT. Translating it yields CASSLGQLGAFF.